One TCR beta chain is described in this entry. Clinical histories supplied by participants themselves formed the basis of cohort assignment. Two negative PCRs, clearance, or symptom resolution characterized the recovered Cohort 3 donors. TCRdb's table, derived via immunoSEQ multiplex PCR, lists solely in-frame clones and lacks some. Of around 190,000 clones listed, over 75% are singletons. Trimming at V came to 0 bases and at J to 8 bases, leaving 7 bases not matched to a gene. Germline CDR1 SGHNT, CDR2 YENEEA. The CDR3 covers 15 residues. This specimen comes from a study of blood T cell repertoires in COVID-19. Looking at the study overall: Sites across the United States, Italy and Spain contributed samples from acute and convalescent COVID-19.

The clonotype was recovered from a man aged 35 to 55 who had recovered from COVID-19. Specimen: PBMCs or T cells enriched from blood (not recorded which). The rearrangement joins TRBV11-3 to TRBJ2-1, with 7 positions matching TRBD2. DNA for the CDR3: TGTGCCAGCAGCTTAGATGGGCCCCGGGGGGATGAGCAGTTCTTC. Translated: CASSLDGPRGDEQFF.